This record covers a single T cell receptor beta chain. Its antigen is still unknown. CD4 T cells were positively selected, then CD8 T cells from the CD4-negative fraction. Cells stained for CD3, CD4, CD8, CD45RA and CD27 were sorted into four subsets. This sample was taken from a study of naive and memory T cell subsets. Both TRBC1 and TRBC2 were covered by a beta constant-region primer of two equimolar oligonucleotides. Ligated cDNA was amplified by four rounds of PCR with nested alpha and beta constant-region primers and SP2. TCRdb recomputed calls from the UMI-ligation and nested PCR reads with MiXCR, one row per CDR3 protein. The table records approximately 100,000 distinct CDR3 sequences, roughly 15% of them present only once. Germline-derived CDR1 and CDR2 are LNHDA and SQIVND (reference sequence). J was trimmed by 5 bases and V by 3 bases; bases with no gene match: 8. The CDR3 totals 16 residues.

Study observations and caveats: Activation and differentiation may alter RNA-based TCR counts. Especially in CD8 cells, naive repertoires contained a few larger clonotypes, possibly CD45RA-re-expressing memory cells. TCR abundance followed a power law differing between naive and memory subsets.

This rearrangement joins TRBV19 to TRBJ2-7; TRBD1 matches 12 bases. Sequenced input: naive CD8+ T cells from blood. This sequence originates from a human donor in good health. This CDR3 reads CASSILSGQGANEQYF. The DNA of the CDR3 is TGTGCCAGTAGTATCTTGTCGGGACAGGGGGCCAACGAGCAGTACTTC.